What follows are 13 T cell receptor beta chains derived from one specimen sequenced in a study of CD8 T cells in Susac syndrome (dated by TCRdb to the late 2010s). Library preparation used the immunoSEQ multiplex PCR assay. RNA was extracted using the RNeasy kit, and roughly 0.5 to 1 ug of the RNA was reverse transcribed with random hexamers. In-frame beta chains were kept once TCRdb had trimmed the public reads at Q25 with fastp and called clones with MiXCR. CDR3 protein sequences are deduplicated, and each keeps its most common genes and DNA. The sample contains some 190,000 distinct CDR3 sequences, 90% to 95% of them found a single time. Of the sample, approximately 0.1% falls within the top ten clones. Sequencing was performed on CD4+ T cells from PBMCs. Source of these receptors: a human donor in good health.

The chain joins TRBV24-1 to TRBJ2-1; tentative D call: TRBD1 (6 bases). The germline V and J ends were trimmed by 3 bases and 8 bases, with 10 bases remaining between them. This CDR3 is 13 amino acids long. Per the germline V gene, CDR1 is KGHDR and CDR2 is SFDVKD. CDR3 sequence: CATSDTAGDEQFF. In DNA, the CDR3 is TGTGCCACCAGTGATACTGCAGGGGATGAGCAGTTCTTC.

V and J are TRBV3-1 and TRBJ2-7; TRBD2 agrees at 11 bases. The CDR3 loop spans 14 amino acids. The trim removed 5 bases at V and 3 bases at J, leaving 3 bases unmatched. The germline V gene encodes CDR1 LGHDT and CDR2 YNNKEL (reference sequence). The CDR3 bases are TGTGCCAGCAGCACGGGACTAGCGGTCTACGAGCAGTACGTC. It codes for CASSTGLAVYEQYV.

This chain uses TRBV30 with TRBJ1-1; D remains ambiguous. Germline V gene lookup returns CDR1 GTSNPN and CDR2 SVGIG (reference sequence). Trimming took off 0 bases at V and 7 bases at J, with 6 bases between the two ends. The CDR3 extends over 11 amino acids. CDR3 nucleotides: TGTGCCTGGAGTGTACGGGGTGAAGCTTTCTTT. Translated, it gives CAWSVRGEAFF. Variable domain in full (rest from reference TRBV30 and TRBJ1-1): SQTIHQWPATLVQPVGSPLSLECTVEGTSNPNLYWYRQAAGRGLQLLFYSVGIGQISSEVPQNLSASRPQDRQFILSSKKLLLSDSGFYLCAWSVRGEAFFGQGTRLTVV.

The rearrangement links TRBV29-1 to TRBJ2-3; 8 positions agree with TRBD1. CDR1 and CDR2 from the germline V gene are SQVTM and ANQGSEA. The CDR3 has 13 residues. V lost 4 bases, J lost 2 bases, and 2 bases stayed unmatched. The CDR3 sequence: CSVVTGATDTQYF. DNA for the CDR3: TGCAGCGTTGTGACAGGGGCCACAGATACGCAGTATTTT.

In nucleotides, the CDR3 is TGTGCCAGCTGCCCATCAAGACAGGGGAGAGAGACCCAGTACTTC. Encoded protein: CASCPSRQGRETQYF. This chain connects TRBV27 to TRBJ2-5, with 8 bases aligning to TRBD1. Germline assignment: CDR1 MNHEY and CDR2 SMNVEV (reference sequence). This CDR3 has 15 amino acids. With 8 bases clipped from V and 4 bases from J, the junction kept 12 bases outside the gene matches.

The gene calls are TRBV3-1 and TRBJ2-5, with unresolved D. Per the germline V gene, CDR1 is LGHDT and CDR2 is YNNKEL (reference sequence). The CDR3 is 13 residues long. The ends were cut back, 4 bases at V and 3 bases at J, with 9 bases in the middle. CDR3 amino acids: CASSLWSEETQYF. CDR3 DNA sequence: TGTGCCAGCAGCCTCTGGTCGGAAGAGACCCAGTACTTC.

The CDR3 is CSVDYVDTEAFF. CDR3 in DNA: TGCAGCGTTGACTATGTGGACACTGAAGCTTTCTTT. V usage is TRBV29-1 and J usage is TRBJ1-1, with D unclear. Germline V gives CDR1 SQVTM, CDR2 ANQGSEA. Trimming took 3 bases from V and 3 from J, leaving 8 bases between them. The CDR3 has 12 amino acids.

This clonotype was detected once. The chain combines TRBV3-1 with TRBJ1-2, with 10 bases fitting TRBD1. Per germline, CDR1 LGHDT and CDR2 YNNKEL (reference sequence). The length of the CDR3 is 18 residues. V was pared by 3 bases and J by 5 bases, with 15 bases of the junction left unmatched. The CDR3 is CASSQTSLGTGDAYGYTF. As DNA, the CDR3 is TGTGCCAGCAGCCAGACCTCGTTGGGGACAGGGGACGCTTATGGCTACACCTTC.

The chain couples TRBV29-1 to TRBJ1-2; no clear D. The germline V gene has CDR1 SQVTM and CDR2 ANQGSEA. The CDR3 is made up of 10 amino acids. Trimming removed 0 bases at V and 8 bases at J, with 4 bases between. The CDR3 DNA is TGCAGCGTTGAAGATCAGGGCTACACCTTC. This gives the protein CSVEDQGYTF.

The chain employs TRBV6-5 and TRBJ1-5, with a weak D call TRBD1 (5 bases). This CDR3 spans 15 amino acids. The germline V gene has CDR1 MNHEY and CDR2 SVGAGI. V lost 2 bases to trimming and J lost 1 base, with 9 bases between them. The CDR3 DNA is TGTGCCAGCAGTTACGGGACCCCAAGCAATCAGCCCCAGCATTTT. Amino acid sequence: CASSYGTPSNQPQHF.

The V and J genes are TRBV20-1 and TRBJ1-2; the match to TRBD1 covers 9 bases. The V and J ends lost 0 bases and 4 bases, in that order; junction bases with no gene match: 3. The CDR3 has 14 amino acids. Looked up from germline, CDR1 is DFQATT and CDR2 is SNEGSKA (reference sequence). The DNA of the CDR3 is TGCAGTGCTAGAGATCCACAGGGGGCCTATGGCTACACCTTC. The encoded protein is CSARDPQGAYGYTF.

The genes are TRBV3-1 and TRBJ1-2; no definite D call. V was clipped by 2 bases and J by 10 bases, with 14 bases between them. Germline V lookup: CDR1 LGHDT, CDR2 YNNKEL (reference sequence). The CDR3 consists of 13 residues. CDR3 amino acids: CASSQSRGSIYTF. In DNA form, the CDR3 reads TGTGCCAGCAGCCAATCTCGAGGGAGCATCTACACCTTC.

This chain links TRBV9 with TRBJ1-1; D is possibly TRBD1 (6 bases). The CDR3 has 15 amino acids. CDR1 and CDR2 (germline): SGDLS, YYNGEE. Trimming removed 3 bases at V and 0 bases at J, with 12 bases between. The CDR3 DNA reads TGTGCCAGCAGCGCCGGACAGCCCATGAACACTGAAGCTTTCTTT. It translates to CASSAGQPMNTEAFF.